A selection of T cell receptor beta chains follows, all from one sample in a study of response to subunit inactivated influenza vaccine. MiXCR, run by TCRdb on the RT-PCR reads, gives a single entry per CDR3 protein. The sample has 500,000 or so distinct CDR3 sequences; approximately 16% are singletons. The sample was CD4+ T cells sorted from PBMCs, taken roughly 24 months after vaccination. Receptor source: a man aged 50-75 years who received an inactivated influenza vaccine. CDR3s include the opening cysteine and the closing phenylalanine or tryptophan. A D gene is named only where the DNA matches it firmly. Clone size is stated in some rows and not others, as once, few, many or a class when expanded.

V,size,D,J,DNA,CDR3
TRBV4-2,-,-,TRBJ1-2,TGTGCCAGCAGCCAAAACCGCGGCCCCGCCTTGAGGTATGGCTACACCTTC,CASSQNRGPALRYGYTF
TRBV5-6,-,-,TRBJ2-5,TGTGCCAACAGCCCTCGGCTCCCGTACCAAGAGACCCAGTACTTC,CANSPRLPYQETQYF
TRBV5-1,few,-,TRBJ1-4,TGCGCCAGCAGCTTGGGACACCAGGCCGAAAAACTGTTTTTT,CASSLGHQAEKLFF
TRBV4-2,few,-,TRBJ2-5,TGTGCCAGCAGCCAAGATAACAGAATCCAAGAGACCCAGTACTTC,CASSQDNRIQETQYF
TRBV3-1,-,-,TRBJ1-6,TGTGCCAGCAGCCAAGGGGATAATTCACCCCTCCACTTT,CASSQGDNSPLHF
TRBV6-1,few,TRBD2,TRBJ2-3,TGTGCCAGCAGCCACCGGACTAGCGGGAAGTCAGATACGCAGTATTTT,CASSHRTSGKSDTQYF
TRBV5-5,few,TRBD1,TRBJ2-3,TGTGCCAGCAGCTGGGGACAGGGGGCAAATACGCAGTATTTT,CASSWGQGANTQYF
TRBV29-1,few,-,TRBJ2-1,TGCAGCGTCGGGCAAGACTCCTACAATGAGCAGTTCTTC,CSVGQDSYNEQFF
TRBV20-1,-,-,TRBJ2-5,TGCAGTGCTAGCGACCAAGAGACCCAGTACTTC,CSASDQETQYF
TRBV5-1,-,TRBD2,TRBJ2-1,TGCGCCAGCAGCGACACTAGCGATGAGCAGTTCTTC,CASSDTSDEQFF
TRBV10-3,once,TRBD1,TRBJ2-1,TGTGCCATCACCTCCGCCCCGGGACAGGGTGTCCCCTACAATGAGCAGTTCTTC,CAITSAPGQGVPYNEQFF
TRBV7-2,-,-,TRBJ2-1,TGTGCCAGCAGCTTATCAGGTGGCGAGCAGTTCTTC,CASSLSGGEQFF
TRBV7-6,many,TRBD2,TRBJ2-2,TGTGCCAGCAGCTTATTTTCCGGGACTAGTATGGCCGGGGAGCTGTTTTTT,CASSLFSGTSMAGELFF
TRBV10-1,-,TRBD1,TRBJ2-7,TGCGCCAGCAGTGAAGGGGACAGTGACTACGAGCAGTACTTC,CASSEGDSDYEQYF
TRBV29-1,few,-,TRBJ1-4,TGCAGCGTAAGAGACAGCTCTAATGAAAAACTGTTTTTT,CSVRDSSNEKLFF
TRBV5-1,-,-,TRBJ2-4,TGCGCCAGCAGCCAAGGGACGGCCGAAAAAAACATTCAGTACTTC,CASSQGTAEKNIQYF
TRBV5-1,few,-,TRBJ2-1,TGCGCCAGCAGCTTGGCTGGACAGAGCTCCTACAATGAGCAGTTCTTC,CASSLAGQSSYNEQFF
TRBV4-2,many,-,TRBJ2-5,TGTGCCAGCAGCCAAAACGGCGGCCATGTTCAAGAGACCCAGTACTTC,CASSQNGGHVQETQYF
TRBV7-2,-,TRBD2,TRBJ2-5,TGTGCCAGCAGCGATGTAGCGGGGTGGCAAGAGACCCAGTACTTC,CASSDVAGWQETQYF
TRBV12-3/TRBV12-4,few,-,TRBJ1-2,TGTGCCAGCAGTCCGGACGTGAGCGGGCCCAACTATGGCTACACCTTC,CASSPDVSGPNYGYTF
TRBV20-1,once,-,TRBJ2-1,TGCAGTGCTAGTCCCGGGGATGAGCAGTTCTTC,CSASPGDEQFF
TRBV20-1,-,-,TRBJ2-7,TGCAGTGCTAGAGTCCCCCCGGGGCTCTACGAGCAGTACTTC,CSARVPPGLYEQYF
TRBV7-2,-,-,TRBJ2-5,TGTGCCAGCAGCTATACGACAGTCCAAGAGACCCAGTACTTC,CASSYTTVQETQYF
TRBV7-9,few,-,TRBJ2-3,TGTGCCAGCAGCCCGTTTACAGGGATGGGCTTGGATACGCAGTATTTT,CASSPFTGMGLDTQYF
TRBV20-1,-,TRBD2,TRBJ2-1,TGCAGTGCTCGTGGTGGACTAGCGGGAGGGAGGGGAGTCAATGAGCAGTTCTTC,CSARGGLAGGRGVNEQFF
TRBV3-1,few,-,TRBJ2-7,TGTGCCAGCAGCCCCGGCCCTCCGAGCTCCTACGAGCAGTACTTC,CASSPGPPSSYEQYF
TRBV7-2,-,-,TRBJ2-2,TGTGCCAGCAGCTTAGTTTTCGCCCTGAACACCGGGGAGCTGTTTTTT,CASSLVFALNTGELFF